Detailed here is one T cell receptor beta chain. Its specificity is not known. In each sample, about 10^5 TCR templates were assayed. Only in-frame clones appear in the TCRdb table, and some are missing; sequencing was by immunoSEQ multiplex PCR. The sample consists of about 100,000 clones, around 94% of them appearing once. The CDR3 has 16 residues. Trimming took 2 bases from V and 5 from J, leaving 18 bases between them. The germline V gene encodes CDR1 LNHNV and CDR2 YYDKDF (reference sequence). These data are taken from a study of siplizumab effects on memory and regulatory T cells. Study-level findings and limits: Under siplizumab, alloreactive sequences traced to unstimulated CD4+ memory cells were significantly reduced. Sequences below about 10^-5 frequency were poorly captured, limiting mapping of alloreactive clones.

Sequencing was carried out using non-Treg CD4+ T cells sorted from blood. This receptor was identified in a human donor in good health. This chain uses TRBV15 with TRBJ2-5; a weak D match, TRBD1 (7 bases). The CDR3 coding sequence is TGTGCCACCAGCAGACAAAGACAGGGCGGGATGGAGACCCAGTACTTC. Its translation is CATSRQRQGGMETQYF.